Shown below are 4 T cell receptor beta chains from a single sample sequenced in a study of T cell responses to AZD1222 COVID-19 vaccine. The repertoire was sequenced with immunoSEQ multiplex PCR; TCRdb's copy has only in-frame clones and lacks some. The profile covers roughly 100,000 clones, with 87% appearing a single time and about 2.5% taken by the ten largest. Material: peripheral blood, obtained 28 days after the second AZD1222 dose. Source of these receptors: an adult who received the AZD1222 COVID-19 vaccine.

This clone came up a few times. This rearrangement joins TRBV23-1 to TRBJ1-2; D is uncertain. TRBV23-1 is known as an ORF, though its function is uncertain. The CDR3 covers 13 residues. V gave up 3 bases and J gave up 3 bases, with 8 bases separating them. Written as DNA, the CDR3 is TGCGCCAGCAGTCACCCGGGTGACTATGGCTACACCTTC. This gives the protein CASSHPGDYGYTF.

The V gene is TRBV2, the J gene TRBJ2-1, with D possibly TRBD2 on 6 matching bases. The CDR3 has 11 amino acids. Trimming removed 8 bases from V and 8 bases from J, with 10 bases in between. The germline CDR1 and CDR2 sequences are SNHLY and FYNNEI. CDR3 nucleotide sequence: TGTGCCAGCGGGCGGGACCATGAGCAGTTCTTC. It specifies CASGRDHEQFF.

The chain links TRBV25-1 to TRBJ2-1; 7 nucleotides agree with TRBD1. The length of the CDR3 is 15 residues. The germline CDR1 and CDR2 sequences are MGHDK and SYGVNS. V shed 6 bases, J shed 6 bases, and the junction held 11 bases outside the gene matches. The CDR3 sequence is CASSLQGFRSNEQFF. In DNA form, the CDR3 reads TGTGCCAGCAGCCTACAGGGGTTTAGATCCAATGAGCAGTTCTTC.

The V call is TRBV5-1, the J call TRBJ1-1, with a tentative D call TRBD1 (5 bases). Germline CDR1 reads SGHRS; CDR2 reads YFSETQ. The CDR3 length is 14 residues. The ends were cut back, 0 bases at V and 4 bases at J, with 10 bases in the middle. The CDR3 nucleotides read TGCGCCAGCAGCTTGGCGGGGACGGGCACTGAAGCTTTCTTT. Translating it yields CASSLAGTGTEAFF. Drawing the rest from reference TRBV5-1 and TRBJ1-1, the complete variable domain is KAGVTQTPRYLIKTRGQQVTLSCSPISGHRSVSWYQQTPGQGLQFLFEYFSETQRNKGNFPGRFSGRQFSNSRSEMNVSTLELGDSALYLCASSLAGTGTEAFFGQGTRLTVV.